This entry describes one T cell receptor beta chain. This record belongs to a study of identifying expanded T cells in peripheral blood. The CDR3 has 16 amino acids. Data came from immunoSEQ multiplex PCR; TCRdb stores just in-frame clones and leaves some out. The sample shows 100,000 to 150,000 clones, about 88% of them seen only once. Healthy donors had no documented immune events, such as infections, while sampled. This clonotype was sampled from a person aged 18 to 75 in good health. This chain joins TRBV21-1 and TRBJ1-5; TRBD1 reflects the table's D call only, with no check against the DNA. TRBV21-1 is termed a pseudogene. The sequenced sample was blood. CDR3 amino acids: CASSKFRADSNQPQHF. DNA of the CDR3: TGTGCCAGCAGCAAATTCAGGGCGGATAGCAATCAGCCCCAGCATTTT.